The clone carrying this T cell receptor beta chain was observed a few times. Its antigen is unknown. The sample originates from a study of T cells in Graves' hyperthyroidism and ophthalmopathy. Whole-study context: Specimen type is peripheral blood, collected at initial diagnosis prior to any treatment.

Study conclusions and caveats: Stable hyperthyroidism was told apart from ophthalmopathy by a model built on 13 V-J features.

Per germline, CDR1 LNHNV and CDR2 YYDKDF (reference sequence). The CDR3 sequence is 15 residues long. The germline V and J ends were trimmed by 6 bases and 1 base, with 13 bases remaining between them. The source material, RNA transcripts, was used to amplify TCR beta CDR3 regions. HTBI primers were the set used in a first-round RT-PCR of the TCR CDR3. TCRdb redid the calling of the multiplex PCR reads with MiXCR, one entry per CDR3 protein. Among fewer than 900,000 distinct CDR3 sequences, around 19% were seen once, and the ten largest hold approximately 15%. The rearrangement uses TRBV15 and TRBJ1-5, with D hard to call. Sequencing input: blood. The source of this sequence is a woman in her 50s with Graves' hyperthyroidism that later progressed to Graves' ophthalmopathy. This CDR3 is CATRQDTGSNQPQHF. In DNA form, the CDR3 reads TGTGCCACCAGGCAAGACACGGGGAGCAATCAGCCCCAGCATTTT. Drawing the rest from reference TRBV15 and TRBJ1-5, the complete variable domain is DAMVIQNPRYQVTQFGKPVTLSCSQTLNHNVMYWYQQKSSQAPKLLFHYYDKDFNNEADTPDNFQSRRPNTSFCFLDIRSPGLGDTAMYLCATRQDTGSNQPQHFGDGTRLSIL.